Presented here are 32 T cell receptor beta chains from one specimen sequenced in a study of graft-versus-host responses after intestinal transplantation (dated by TCRdb to the early 2020s). Libraries were built with the immunoSEQ multiplex PCR assay. TCRdb provides this immuneACCESS table in a form limited to in-frame rearrangements. Some clones are lacking; in checked studies, under half of them reflect an unresolved V gene, and why the rest are absent is not known. The sample table shows tens of thousands of clones, and 90% to 95% are seen once. The ten most abundant clones make up about 0.41% of the sample. Explained via the paper, the time point label denotes: cells obtained before transplantation from donor or recipient. Their antigens remain unidentified. The source was unstimulated CD4+ T cells sorted from spleen or lymph node cells, collected before transplant. These receptors came from a human donor who was the organ donor for an intestinal transplant.

J is TRBJ2-5 and V is TRBV7-9; a weak D match, TRBD2 (6 bases). Trimming cost V 8 bases and J 2 bases, with 15 bases left between them. Germline lookup yields CDR1 SEHNR and CDR2 FQNEAQ (reference sequence). This CDR3 has 14 amino acids. CDR3 sequence (DNA): TGTGCCAGCGGGGGGACTGAGCGACAAGAGACCCAGTACTTC. Its translation is CASGGTERQETQYF.

This chain connects TRBV4-3 to TRBJ2-5; possible D gene TRBD2, 7 bases. Germline CDR1 reads LGHNA; CDR2 reads YSLEER. The V gene lost 2 bases and the J gene lost 1 base, with 11 bases spanning the gap. The CDR3 totals 15 residues. CDR3 nucleotide sequence: TGCGCCAGCAGCCAAAGGGGGGGGGCCCAAGAGACCCAGTACTTC. This codes for CASSQRGGAQETQYF.

The chain combines TRBV20-1 with TRBJ2-7; no reliable D call. V dropped 4 bases and J dropped 1 base, with 5 bases sitting between them. The germline V gene has CDR1 DFQATT and CDR2 SNEGSKA (reference sequence). CDR3 size: 11 residues. The CDR3 loop is CSAKRSYEQYF. The CDR3 DNA reads TGCAGTGCTAAAAGATCCTACGAGCAGTACTTC.

The chain has TRBV18 and TRBJ2-7; the D gene is possibly TRBD2 (6 bases). CDR1 and CDR2 (germline): KGHSH, LQKENI. The germline V and J ends were trimmed by 4 bases and 0 bases, with 13 bases remaining between them. The CDR3 has 15 residues. The CDR3 DNA reads as TGTGCCAGCTCACTCGCCGGGACTCTCTCCTACGAGCAGTACTTC. Translated: CASSLAGTLSYEQYF.

This chain links TRBV4-3 with TRBJ2-1; 8 bases map to TRBD1. With V trimmed by 2 bases and J by 6 bases, 6 bases remained unmatched. This CDR3 contains 15 residues. CDR1 LGHNA and CDR2 YSLEER come from the germline V gene. The CDR3 reads CASSQRGRGLNEQFF. CDR3 in DNA: TGCGCCAGCAGCCAACGTGGCAGGGGGCTCAATGAGCAGTTCTTC.

The rearrangement links TRBV6-7 to TRBJ2-4; possible D gene TRBD1, 6 bases. TRBV6-7 is an ORF for which the function is uncertain. V lost 2 bases and J 0 bases, leaving 23 bases between the germline ends. This CDR3 comprises 20 residues. The CDR3 DNA reads as TGTGCCAGCAGTTACCTATCTCCGGGACAATCATCGCCAGCCAAAAACATTCAGTACTTC. Protein: CASSYLSPGQSSPAKNIQYF.

This clone was seen once. The chain links TRBV5-6 to TRBJ2-2; D ambiguous. Germline V gene lookup returns CDR1 SGHDT and CDR2 YYEEEE. Trimming removed 4 bases at V and 0 bases at J, with 10 bases between. This CDR3 comprises 15 residues. CDR3 coding DNA: TGTGCCAGCAGCCTTAGACTGACGAACACCGGGGAGCTGTTTTTT. Protein product: CASSLRLTNTGELFF. Supplemented by reference TRBV5-6 and TRBJ2-2, the full variable domain reads DAGVTQSPTHLIKTRGQQVTLRCSPKSGHDTVSWYQQALGQGPQFIFQYYEEEERQRGNFPDRFSGHQFPNYSSELNVNALLLGDSALYLCASSLRLTNTGELFFGEGSRLTVL.

This clone appeared a few times. The CDR3 sequence is CSARVLGTQYF. The CDR3 DNA is TGCAGTGCTAGAGTTCTAGGGACCCAGTACTTC. V is TRBV20-1 and J is TRBJ2-5; no definite D call. Deletions cut 1 base from V and 7 bases from J, with 7 bases between. CDR1 is DFQATT, CDR2 SNEGSKA, per germline (reference sequence). This CDR3 comprises 11 residues.

This CDR3 is CASSLGGNNQPQHF. The CDR3 nucleotides are TGTGCCAGCAGCTTAGGGGGAAACAATCAGCCCCAGCATTTT. The V and J genes are TRBV7-2 and TRBJ1-5; D remains ambiguous. CDR3 length: 14 amino acids. The germline V gene encodes CDR1 SGHTA and CDR2 FQGNSA. V gave up 1 base and J gave up 3 bases, with 7 bases separating them.

The chain combines TRBV2 with TRBJ1-1; perhaps TRBD1 as D (6 bases). V lost 0 bases, J lost 4 bases, and 15 bases lay in between. Germline-derived CDR1 and CDR2 are SNHLY and FYNNEI. The CDR3 sequence is 16 residues long. CDR3 nucleotides: TGTGCCAGCAGTGAAGCGGGGTGGGAAGGGGGCACTGAAGCTTTCTTT. It encodes CASSEAGWEGGTEAFF. Variable domain in full (rest from reference TRBV2 and TRBJ1-1): EPEVTQTPSHQVTQMGQEVILRCVPISNHLYFYWYRQILGQKVEFLVSFYNNEISEKSEIFDDQFSVERPDGSNFTLKIRSTKLEDSAMYFCASSEAGWEGGTEAFFGQGTRLTVV.

The rearrangement joins TRBV5-7 to TRBJ2-2; D could derive from TRBD1 or TRBD2 (5 bases each). TRBV5-7 is labeled an ORF, and its function is uncertain. V lost 4 bases to trimming and J lost 5 bases, with 15 bases between them. CDR3 length equals 15 residues. CDR3 bases: TGTGCCAGCAGCAGACCGGGACCTTGGACCGGGGAGCTGTTTTTT. It translates to CASSRPGPWTGELFF.

The rearrangement links TRBV19 to TRBJ1-3; D is uncertain. The germline V gene has CDR1 LNHDA and CDR2 SQIVND (reference sequence). The CDR3 is made up of 13 amino acids. V dropped 2 bases and J dropped 4 bases, with 6 bases sitting between them. The CDR3 nucleotides are TGTGCCAGTAGTATACGCCAGGGAAACACCATATATTTT. It specifies CASSIRQGNTIYF.

V gene TRBV19 combines with J gene TRBJ2-2, with 8 bases lining up with TRBD2. Germline V lookup: CDR1 LNHDA, CDR2 SQIVND (reference sequence). V lost 5 bases and J lost 1; bases outside the gene matches: 3. This CDR3 region has 15 residues. DNA for the CDR3: TGTGCCAGTAGTTCCCTAGCGGGGAACACCGGGGAGCTGTTTTTT. Amino acids: CASSSLAGNTGELFF.

This chain uses TRBV7-2 with TRBJ2-3; 13 nucleotides line up with TRBD2. Germline CDR1 and CDR2: SGHTA and FQGNSA. Trimming at V came to 5 bases and at J to 2 bases, leaving 10 bases not matched to a gene. This CDR3 region has 18 residues. The CDR3 is CASSRGTSGAVATDTQYF. The CDR3 bases are TGTGCCAGCAGCCGAGGGACTAGCGGGGCAGTTGCCACAGATACGCAGTATTTT.

The V and J genes are TRBV27 and TRBJ1-1; no definite D call. Germline lookup yields CDR1 MNHEY and CDR2 SMNVEV (reference sequence). This CDR3 has 14 amino acids. V dropped 6 bases and J dropped 4 bases, with 15 bases sitting between them. This CDR3 reads CASRPYQAATEAFF. DNA for the CDR3: TGTGCCAGCAGGCCATATCAAGCGGCCACTGAAGCTTTCTTT.

The CDR3 reads CASSVSLVEGTDTQYF. CDR3 DNA: TGTGCCAGCAGCGTGAGTTTGGTGGAAGGCACAGATACGCAGTATTTT. This chain joins TRBV7-9 and TRBJ2-3; no clear D gene. The V and J ends lost 5 bases and 1 base respectively, with 16 bases between them. From germline, CDR1 is SEHNR and CDR2 FQNEAQ (reference sequence). The CDR3 totals 16 residues.

A word on this clone: The CDR3 end shows no conserved phenylalanine or tryptophan, and so a read error is likely. The chain uses TRBV5-1 and TRBJ1-1, with 8 nucleotides matching TRBD1. The V and J ends lost 3 bases and 4 bases, in that order; junction bases with no gene match: 8. The CDR3 totals 15 residues. The germline V gene encodes CDR1 SGHRS and CDR2 YFSETQ. CDR3 bases: TGCGCCAGCAGCTCAGCCCAGGGGGCGGGCACTGAAGCTTTCCTT. Residues: CASSSAQGAGTEAFL.

The chain employs TRBV7-8 and TRBJ2-1; 12 nucleotides align to TRBD2. Germline loops: CDR1 SGHVS, CDR2 FQNEAQ. Germline trimming cut 4 bases from V and 6 bases from J; bases unmatched to any gene: 7. The CDR3 is 16 residues long. The CDR3 DNA reads TGTGCCAGCAGCTGGGTTCTAGCGGGGGGGGCCAATGAGCAGTTCTTC. Translating gives CASSWVLAGGANEQFF.

The chain joins TRBV29-1 to TRBJ1-2; D is uncertain. This CDR3 contains 15 residues. Trimming removed 0 bases from V and 0 bases from J, with 11 bases in between. CDR1 and CDR2 (germline): SQVTM, ANQGSEA. CDR3: CSVEDRPSSNYGYTF. Here the CDR3 DNA reads TGCAGCGTTGAAGATCGGCCCTCTTCTAACTATGGCTACACCTTC.

This chain links TRBV18 with TRBJ2-5, with 9 bases matching TRBD1. Per germline, CDR1 KGHSH and CDR2 LQKENI. The CDR3 consists of 14 residues. V was clipped by 3 bases and J by 5 bases; unmatched bases: 4. The CDR3 DNA reads as TGTGCCAGCTCACCGGGACAGGGTACGGAGACCCAGTACTTC. Translating it yields CASSPGQGTETQYF.

The rearrangement joins TRBV2 to TRBJ2-1; 9 bases map to TRBD2. Trimming cost V 6 bases and J 0 bases; bases outside gene matches: 0. The CDR3 has 14 residues. Germline V lookup: CDR1 SNHLY, CDR2 FYNNEI. This CDR3 reads CASRRGGSYNEQFF. The CDR3 DNA reads TGTGCCAGCAGGCGGGGGGGCTCCTACAATGAGCAGTTCTTC.

This chain links TRBV4-2 with TRBJ2-3; D gene ambiguous. The V end was cut by 0 bases, the J end by 1 base, with 11 bases between. This CDR3 has 16 amino acids. CDR1 LGHNA and CDR2 YNFKEQ come from the germline V gene. DNA of the CDR3: TGTGCCAGCAGCCAAGATCCCGAGTTTCGCACAGATACGCAGTATTTT. It translates to CASSQDPEFRTDTQYF.

The genes are TRBV18 and TRBJ1-6; D gene uncertain. Trimming stripped 0 bases from V and 11 bases from J, with 11 bases between. CDR3 length equals 14 residues. Germline V gene data show CDR1 as KGHSH and CDR2 as LQKENI. The CDR3 region has the DNA TGTGCCAGCTCACCACCAGGAATCAGTGCACCCCTCCACTTT. It is translated as CASSPPGISAPLHF.

V usage is TRBV7-2 and J usage is TRBJ2-3; the D call may be TRBD1 or TRBD2 (6 bases each). V gave up 5 bases and J gave up 2 bases, with 14 bases separating them. Germline V gene data show CDR1 as SGHTA and CDR2 as FQGNSA. This CDR3 has 15 amino acids. The CDR3 sequence: CASSPSGAFTDTQYF. As DNA, the CDR3 is TGTGCCAGCAGCCCCTCGGGGGCCTTCACAGATACGCAGTATTTT.

V gene TRBV9 combines with J gene TRBJ2-5; possibly TRBD1 for D (6 bases). Trimming stripped 3 bases from V and 3 bases from J, with 9 bases between. The CDR3 length is 13 residues. Germline assignment: CDR1 SGDLS and CDR2 YYNGEE. The CDR3 DNA follows: TGTGCCAGCAGCGGGGGGCTAGAAGAGACCCAGTACTTC. This translates into CASSGGLEETQYF.

The V and J genes are TRBV5-8 and TRBJ1-2, with D unresolved. This CDR3 has 17 amino acids. V lost 1 base to trimming and J lost 1 base, with 17 bases between them. Germline V gene data show CDR1 as SGHTS and CDR2 as YDEGEE. The CDR3 is CASSLLGGGRNNYGYTF. The CDR3, as DNA: TGTGCCAGCAGCTTGCTAGGTGGTGGGCGAAATAACTATGGCTACACCTTC.

The chain couples TRBV18 to TRBJ2-5; D may be TRBD1 (6 bases). The J call may not be correct, given that the DNA end is closer to TRBJ2-7. This CDR3 contains 16 residues. Germline loops: CDR1 KGHSH, CDR2 LQKENI. This CDR3 is CASSPITGDRSYEQYF. For the CDR3, the DNA is TGTGCCAGCTCACCGATAACAGGAGACAGGTCTTACGAGCAGTACTTC.

This clone was found once. The CDR3 DNA reads TGTGCCAGCGCAACCGGCACCTACAATGAGCAGTTCTTC. This sequence encodes CASATGTYNEQFF. The gene calls are TRBV19 and TRBJ2-1; no definite D call. Trimming pared 9 bases from V and 2 bases from J, leaving 11 bases between. Per germline, CDR1 LNHDA and CDR2 SQIVND (reference sequence). CDR3 size: 13 residues. The complete variable domain, with remaining parts taken from reference TRBV19 and TRBJ2-1, reads DGGITQSPKYLFRKEGQNVTLSCEQNLNHDAMYWYRQDPGQGLRLIYYSQIVNDFQKGDIAEGYSVSREKKESFPLTVTSAQKNPTAFYLCASATGTYNEQFFGPGTRLTVL.

The V gene is TRBV18, the J gene TRBJ2-3; tentatively, D is TRBD2 (5 bases). The CDR3 is 15 amino acids. Germline V CDR1 and CDR2: KGHSH, LQKENI. Trimming left V 3 bases short and J 0 bases short, with 10 bases between. The CDR3 loop is CASSPGKRSTDTQYF. The CDR3 DNA is TGTGCCAGCTCACCTGGGAAGCGGAGCACAGATACGCAGTATTTT.

This chain connects TRBV7-3 to TRBJ2-5; the match to TRBD1 covers 8 bases. The CDR3 is 13 residues long. Looked up from germline, CDR1 is SGHTA and CDR2 is FQGTGA. V gave up 6 bases and J gave up 2 bases; unmatched junction bases: 2. The CDR3 protein is CASSRTGQETQYF. The CDR3 coding sequence is TGTGCCAGCAGTCGGACAGGGCAAGAGACCCAGTACTTC.

Written as DNA, the CDR3 is TGCGCCAGCAGCTTACAGGGCAATCAGCCCCAGCATTTT. Translated, it gives CASSLQGNQPQHF. The V gene is TRBV5-1, the J gene TRBJ1-5; D possibly corresponds to TRBD1 (5 bases). This CDR3 contains 13 residues. From germline, CDR1 is SGHRS and CDR2 YFSETQ. V lost 2 bases and J 2 bases, leaving 5 bases between the germline ends.

CDR3 DNA: TGTGCCAGCCTTAGGGGGGCGCCCGGGGAGCTGTTTTTT. It specifies CASLRGAPGELFF. The chain combines TRBV2 with TRBJ2-2; D tentatively reads TRBD1 or TRBD2 (6 bases each). V was trimmed by 8 bases and J by 6 bases, leaving 13 bases between them. The CDR3 covers 13 residues. The germline gives CDR1 SNHLY, CDR2 FYNNEI.